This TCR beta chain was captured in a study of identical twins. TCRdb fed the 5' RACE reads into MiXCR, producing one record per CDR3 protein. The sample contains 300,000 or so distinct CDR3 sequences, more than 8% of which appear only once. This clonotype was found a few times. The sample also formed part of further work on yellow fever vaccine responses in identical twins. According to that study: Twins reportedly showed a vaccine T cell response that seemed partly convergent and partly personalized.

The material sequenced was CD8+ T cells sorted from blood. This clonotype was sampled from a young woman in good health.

In DNA form, the CDR3 reads TGCAGCGCTGTCCTAGTGGCAGATACGCAGTATTTT. Protein sequence: CSAVLVADTQYF. The chain links TRBV29-1 to TRBJ2-3; D is uncertain. The germline V gene has CDR1 SQVTM and CDR2 ANQGSEA. The V end was cut by 7 bases, the J end by 4 bases, with 12 bases between. The CDR3 has 12 amino acids.